These T cell receptor beta chains were read from a single sample in a study of T cells after yellow fever vaccination. A single record per CDR3 protein comes from TCRdb applying MiXCR to the 5' RACE reads. Here the sample spans some 220,000 distinct CDR3 sequences, approximately 3.3% being singletons. Material: CD4+ T cells sorted from PBMCs, obtained 10 days after the yellow fever booster vaccination. The receptors originated from a man younger than 30 who received the YFV17D yellow fever vaccine. CDR3s include the opening cysteine and the closing phenylalanine or tryptophan. D genes are given only for firm matches. Not every row has a clone size; where given, it reads once, few, many or a size class.

size,D,J,V,DNA,CDR3
many,.,TRBJ1-3,TRBV20-1,TGCAGTGCTAGAGCAGGGGCCGACTCTGGAAACACCATATATTTT,CSARAGADSGNTIYF
many,TRBD2,TRBJ2-3,TRBV12-3/TRBV12-4,TGTGCCAGCAGTTTTGTCCCGGGGGGTACGCAGTATTTT,CASSFVPGGTQYF
few,TRBD1,TRBJ1-5,TRBV6-2/TRBV6-3,TGTGCCAGCAGTCGAAACGACAGGGGCCATCAGCCCCAGCATTTT,CASSRNDRGHQPQHF
many,.,TRBJ2-2,TRBV24-1,TGTGCCACCAGTGATTTGCAACCCGGAGGGTGGCTGTTTTTT,CATSDLQPGGWLFF
many,.,TRBJ2-4,TRBV4-2,TGTGCCAGCAGCCAAGGGAGGGGGGCTGACGGAAACATTCAGTACTTC,CASSQGRGADGNIQYF
many,.,TRBJ1-4,TRBV5-1,TGCGCCAGCAGCTTGGGGCGAACTAATGAAAAACTGTTTTTT,CASSLGRTNEKLFF
many,.,TRBJ2-1,TRBV29-1,TGCAGCGTCCCCCCCGCAGGGTCTTACAATGAGCAGTTCTTC,CSVPPAGSYNEQFF
few,.,TRBJ2-5,TRBV7-9,TGTGCCAGCAGCTTAGGGCATTCCCAAGAGACCCAGTACTTC,CASSLGHSQETQYF
many,.,TRBJ1-4,TRBV7-8,TGTGCCAGCAGCACGGGGATTAATGAAAAACTGTTTTTT,CASSTGINEKLFF
many,.,TRBJ2-2,TRBV2,TGTGCCAGCAGTGATTACAGGGAGCTGTTTTTT,CASSDYRELFF
few,.,TRBJ1-5,TRBV12-3/TRBV12-4,TGTGCCAGCAGTCCTCAGTTTGGGAATCAGCCCCAGCATTTT,CASSPQFGNQPQHF
few,.,TRBJ2-6,TRBV20-1,TGCAGTGCTAGAGGAGGGGGAAATGGGGCCAACGTCCTGACTTTC,CSARGGGNGANVLTF
few,.,TRBJ1-1,TRBV7-2,TGTGCCAGCAGCCCAGTCCTGGATACTGAAGCTTTCTTT,CASSPVLDTEAFF
few,TRBD1,TRBJ2-1,TRBV5-1,TGCGCCAGCAGTAGACAGGGTCTAAGCTCCTACAATGAGCAGTTCTTC,CASSRQGLSSYNEQFF
.,.,TRBJ2-5,TRBV29-1,TGCAGCGTGAACACCGCCTCGCAAGAGACCCAGTACTTC,CSVNTASQETQYF
many,.,TRBJ1-4,TRBV7-2,TGTGCCAGCAGCTTAGGGGGTGGACGGGCGAATGAAAAACTGTTTTTT,CASSLGGGRANEKLFF
.,.,TRBJ2-2,TRBV12-3/TRBV12-4,TGTGCCAGTAGGAGTTTCACCGGGGAGCTGTTTTTT,CASRSFTGELFF